This T cell receptor (beta chain) was observed in a study of T cells expressing NK-cell markers. TCRdb reworked the 5' RACE reads into one entry per CDR3 protein, no DNA. The repertoire table contains about 260,000 distinct CDR3 sequences. CDR1 and CDR2 (germline): SGHNT, YENEEA. This CDR3 has 16 amino acids. The receptor comes from a man aged 18 to 29 in good health. The sequenced sample was blood T cells: a sorted CD56 or NKG2C T cell subset, CD4+ or CD8+ T cells, or bulk PBMC T cells (not recorded which). This chain joins TRBV11-3 and TRBJ2-3; TCRdb's assignment of TRBD2 cannot be checked, as there is no DNA. The CDR3 sequence is CASSPRTSGRTDTQYF.